Shown below are 9 T cell receptor beta chains from a single sample sequenced in a study of graft-versus-host responses after intestinal transplantation. Sequencing used immunoSEQ multiplex PCR; TCRdb keeps in-frame clones, though not all of them. This sample has 35,000 to 40,000 clones, with around 96% found just once. Material: PBMCs, obtained 16 days after intestinal transplant. The receptors here all came from a human patient who received an intestinal transplant, so some T cells may come from the graft donor.

J is TRBJ2-5 and V is TRBV19, with a possible D match to TRBD1 (6 bases). The last part of the DNA fits TRBJ2-7 better; the J call may be wrong. CDR3 length: 13 amino acids. Germline CDR1 reads LNHDA; CDR2 reads SQIVND (reference sequence). CDR3 sequence (DNA): TGTGCCAGTAGTATAACAGGGTCCTACGAGCAGTACTTC. Its protein product is CASSITGSYEQYF.

The chain joins TRBV9 to TRBJ2-1, with D uncertain. This CDR3 has 14 residues. Per germline, CDR1 SGDLS and CDR2 YYNGEE. V was pared by 3 bases and J by 2 bases, with 9 bases between. The CDR3 loop is CASSAIGTYNEQFF. CDR3 nucleotides: TGTGCCAGCAGCGCAATAGGGACCTACAATGAGCAGTTCTTC.

The genes are TRBV6-1 and TRBJ1-1, with 7 nucleotides matching TRBD1. The CDR3 has 11 residues. CDR1 MNHNS and CDR2 SASEGT come from the germline V gene. V lost 6 bases to trimming and J lost 9 bases; unmatched junction nucleotides: 4. CDR3 sequence (DNA): TGTGCCAGCAGCGGACAGGCAAAAGCTTTCTTT. Amino acids: CASSGQAKAFF.

The rearrangement links TRBV18 to TRBJ1-1; D unresolved. The V end lost 2 bases, the J end lost 5 bases, and 9 bases lay between the germline ends. The CDR3 consists of 13 residues. The V gene's germline CDR1 is KGHSH and CDR2 LQKENI. CDR3 DNA: TGTGCCAGCTCACCAGGGATGTGGACTGAAGCTTTCTTT. Residues: CASSPGMWTEAFF. Full variable domain (missing parts from reference TRBV18 and TRBJ1-1): NAGVMQNPRHLVRRRGQEARLRCSPMKGHSHVYWYRQLPEEGLKFMVYLQKENIIDESGMPKERFSAEFPKEGPSILRIQQVVRGDSAAYFCASSPGMWTEAFFGQGTRLTVV.

The chain is built from TRBV7-3 and TRBJ2-7, with 9 positions matching TRBD2. The CDR3 runs 13 residues. Germline V gives CDR1 SGHTA, CDR2 FQGTGA. The trim removed 2 bases at V and 4 bases at J, leaving 0 bases unmatched. The CDR3 region has the DNA TGTGCCAGCAGCTTAGCGGGAGGGTACGAGCAGTACTTC. It codes for CASSLAGGYEQYF.

This chain connects TRBV4-1 to TRBJ1-1; possibly TRBD1 for D (5 bases). The CDR3 has 14 residues. Germline values: CDR1 MGHRA, CDR2 YSYEKL. Deletions cut 1 base from V and 4 bases from J, with 10 bases between. The CDR3 loop is CASSQGAGTTEAFF. DNA for the CDR3: TGCGCCAGCAGCCAAGGGGCTGGGACCACTGAAGCTTTCTTT.

The J gene is TRBJ1-5, the V gene TRBV30; tentatively, D is TRBD1 (5 bases). The germline V gene encodes CDR1 GTSNPN and CDR2 SVGIG (reference sequence). Trimming took 1 base from V and 0 from J, leaving 16 bases between them. This CDR3 comprises 17 residues. This CDR3 reads CAWSAAGTPYSNQPQHF. The CDR3 DNA is TGTGCCTGGAGTGCGGCAGGGACCCCATATAGCAATCAGCCCCAGCATTTT.

The V gene is TRBV7-2, the J gene TRBJ2-1, with D hard to call. V shed 1 base and J shed 0 bases, with 4 bases lying between them. The CDR3 loop spans 14 amino acids. The germline V gene has CDR1 SGHTA and CDR2 FQGNSA. CDR3 nucleotide sequence: TGTGCCAGCAGCTTAGGCGGCTCCTACAATGAGCAGTTCTTC. Residues: CASSLGGSYNEQFF. Looking up the rest from reference TRBV7-2 and TRBJ2-1 gives the full variable domain: GAGVSQSPSNKVTEKGKDVELRCDPISGHTALYWYRQSLGQGLEFLIYFQGNSAPDKSGLPSDRFSAERTGGSVSTLTIQRTQQEDSAVYLCASSLGGSYNEQFFGPGTRLTVL.

The chain uses TRBV28 and TRBJ2-5, with no clear D. Trimming shortened V by 2 bases and J by 1 base, and 8 bases separated the two germline ends. The CDR3 spans 14 residues. Looked up from germline, CDR1 is MDHEN and CDR2 is SYDVKM. The CDR3 region has the DNA TGTGCCAGCAGTTTAGCGTGGCGCCAAGAGACCCAGTACTTC. It translates to CASSLAWRQETQYF.